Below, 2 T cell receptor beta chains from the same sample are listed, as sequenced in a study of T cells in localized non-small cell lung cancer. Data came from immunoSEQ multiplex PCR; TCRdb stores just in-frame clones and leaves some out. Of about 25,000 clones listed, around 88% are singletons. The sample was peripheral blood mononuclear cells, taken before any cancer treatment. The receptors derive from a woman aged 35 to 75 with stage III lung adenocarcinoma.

The CDR3 region is CASSQQGGSRVNTEAFF. The CDR3 coding sequence is TGTGCCAGCAGCCAGCAAGGGGGCTCGAGAGTGAACACTGAAGCTTTCTTT. The chain joins TRBV14 to TRBJ1-1; 7 bases are shared with TRBD1. CDR3 length: 17 amino acids. Germline loops: CDR1 SGHDN, CDR2 FVKESK. The trim removed 3 bases at V and 0 bases at J, leaving 10 bases unmatched.

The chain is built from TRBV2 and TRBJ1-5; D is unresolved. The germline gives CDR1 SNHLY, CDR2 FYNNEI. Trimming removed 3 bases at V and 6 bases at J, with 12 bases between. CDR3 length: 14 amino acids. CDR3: CASSEFGSGQPQHF. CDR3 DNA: TGTGCCAGCAGTGAGTTTGGTTCAGGTCAGCCCCAGCATTTT.